This T cell receptor beta chain was sequenced in a study of blood T cell repertoires in COVID-19. Study-wide context: COVID-19 samples collected from the United States, Italy and Spain covered acute and convalescent phases. T cells, B-cell-depleted T cells, or PBMCs supplied cDNA or gDNA.

Original processing notes: From reference gene primer amplification, estimates of nucleated cell counts were derived. Libraries were prepared by immunoSEQ multiplex PCR; TCRdb keeps only in-frame clonotypes and omits some of them. The V and J calls and clone size come from that table; D and trimming were worked out from the DNA. This sample carries 400,000 to 550,000 clones, about 89% of them seen once, and the ten largest clones take roughly 4%. CDR1 is SGHVS and CDR2 is FNYEAQ in the germline V gene. The length of the CDR3 is 16 residues. V was trimmed by 0 bases and J by 5 bases, leaving 16 bases between them.

The gene calls are TRBV7-6 and TRBJ2-5; tentative D call: TRBD2 (6 bases). The TCR originated in a woman aged 25 to 39 with acute or convalescent COVID-19. The sample taken for sequencing was peripheral blood. The CDR3 loop is CASSLARALGRETQYF. The CDR3 DNA reads TGTGCCAGCAGCTTAGCGCGCGCCCTTGGGAGGGAGACCCAGTACTTC.